This TCR beta chain is from a study of T cell repertoires in cytomegalovirus infection. The overall study: Matching HLA type, along with CMV infection, was indicated by public TCR beta signatures.

TCRdb reanalysed the reads using MiXCR and keeps one entry per CDR3 protein. The sample consists of 250,000 or so distinct CDR3 sequences, over 15% of them appearing once. This clonotype was counted ten times or more. Its target is unknown. Study-level points and caveats: Predominance within the ex vivo response was attributable to HLA-C-restricted CMV-specific TCR beta clonotypes. Of the TCR beta families, the public ones yielded a cumulative frequency that identified carriers of CMV plus the relevant HLA.

Germline assignment: CDR1 MDHEN and CDR2 SYDVKM. CDR3 length equals 15 residues. V was clipped by 3 bases and J by 8 bases, with 16 bases between them. The sample comprised CD8+ T cells from PBMCs. The chain links TRBV28 to TRBJ1-4, with D tentatively TRBD1 (6 bases). This receptor was obtained from a human donor in good health (CMV status not recorded). Some clones in this sample may be carry-over from other donors' samples. This CDR3 reads CASSFGQGSAEKLFF. Here the CDR3 DNA reads TGTGCCAGCAGTTTCGGTCAGGGGAGTGCCGAAAAACTGTTTTTT.